This T cell receptor beta chain was documented in a study of blood T cell repertoires in COVID-19. For the study at large: Collection of acute and convalescent COVID-19 samples took place in the United States, Italy and Spain. T cells, B-cell-depleted T cells, or PBMCs supplied cDNA or gDNA.

Study processing details: Reference gene primer amplification gave estimated nucleated cell counts. Libraries were prepared by immunoSEQ multiplex PCR; TCRdb keeps only in-frame clonotypes and omits some of them. D and trimming were read from the DNA, whereas the V and J calls and clone size are those reported in that table. The table lists roughly 220,000 clones, around 80% of them singletons. The specimen sequenced was peripheral blood. The TCR comes from a man aged 25-45 years with active or convalescent COVID-19.

The CDR3 nucleotides are TGTGCCAGCAGCCCGGACAGTCGTGAAGCTTTCTTT. Its translation is CASSPDSREAFF. The chain carries TRBV7-9 and TRBJ1-1, with a weak D call TRBD1 (6 bases). Germline CDR1 and CDR2: SEHNR and FQNEAQ (reference sequence). The V and J ends lost 5 bases and 7 bases respectively, with 11 bases between them. This CDR3 is built from 12 residues.